These 24 T cell receptor beta chains share one sample of origin, sequenced in a study of cytomegalovirus exposure and HLA in healthy donors. Vbeta (60) and Jbeta (13) primers were used in the PCR. TCRdb keeps only in-frame clones here, not all; method: immunoSEQ multiplex PCR. The sample carries around 130,000 clones, roughly 76% recorded once. Specimen: PBMCs. Source of these receptors: a young man in good health and CMV-seronegative.

The chain recombines TRBV21-1 with TRBJ2-6; TRBD1, the table's D call, lacks a check against the DNA. TRBV21-1 is a documented pseudogene. This CDR3 has 23 residues. CDR3 amino acids: CASSKGSPRSGQGKEDGANVLTF. The DNA for the CDR3 is TGTGCCAGCAGCAAAGGGAGCCCCCGATCCGGACAGGGTAAAGAGGATGGGGCCAACGTCCTGACTTTC.

The genes are TRBV5-5 and TRBJ1-2; D is possibly TRBD1 (6 bases). This CDR3 has 14 amino acids. The V gene's germline CDR1 is SGHKS and CDR2 YYEKEE (reference sequence). The ends were cut back, 0 bases at V and 2 bases at J, with 8 bases in the middle. The CDR3 reads CASSLEGQNYGYTF. CDR3 coding DNA: TGTGCCAGCAGCTTGGAAGGACAGAACTATGGCTACACCTTC.

This rearrangement joins TRBV10-2 to TRBJ2-5, with 7 bases that match TRBD1. The J call is doubtful: the DNA matches TRBJ2-7 better. Germline V gene sequence: CDR1 WSHSY, CDR2 SAAADI. The CDR3 is made up of 16 amino acids. CDR3 sequence (DNA): TGCGCCAGCAGTGTACAGGGGCGCGACTATTCCTACGAGCAGTACTTC. Its translation is CASSVQGRDYSYEQYF.

The genes are TRBV5-4 and TRBJ1-2; 7 bases map to TRBD1. Germline CDR1 reads SGHNT; CDR2 reads YYREEE (reference sequence). J gave up 0 bases and V 3 bases, and 5 bases lay outside the gene matches. The CDR3 covers 15 residues. CDR3 region: CASSSQGGANYGYTF. The CDR3 bases are TGTGCCAGCAGCTCGCAGGGGGGAGCTAACTATGGCTACACCTTC.

J is TRBJ1-4 and V is TRBV7-9; tentative D call: TRBD1 (6 bases). V lost 5 bases and J 5 bases, leaving 15 bases between the germline ends. The CDR3 runs 15 residues. CDR1 is SEHNR and CDR2 is FQNEAQ in the germline V gene (reference sequence). CDR3 DNA: TGTGCCAGCAGCCCTAAGGGGCAGGGGAATGAAAAACTGTTTTTT. Translated, it gives CASSPKGQGNEKLFF.

The V gene is TRBV6-5, the J gene TRBJ2-7; 7 nucleotides agree with TRBD1. V lost 2 bases and J lost 0; bases outside the gene matches: 7. The CDR3 extends over 16 amino acids. The germline V gene has CDR1 MNHEY and CDR2 SVGAGI. This CDR3 is CASSYRFGTVSYEQYF. Here the CDR3 DNA reads TGTGCCAGCAGTTACCGGTTCGGGACAGTCTCCTACGAGCAGTACTTC.

This chain connects TRBV14 to TRBJ2-7; possible D gene TRBD2, 5 bases. Germline CDR1 and CDR2: SGHDN and FVKESK. The CDR3 sequence is 15 residues long. V shed 0 bases and J shed 2 bases, with 11 bases lying between them. The CDR3 sequence: CASSQEGGPTYEQYF. CDR3 DNA: TGTGCCAGCAGCCAAGAGGGCGGGCCAACCTACGAGCAGTACTTC.

The chain links TRBV9 to TRBJ2-7, with D perhaps matching TRBD2 (7 bases). Trimming took 0 bases from V and 4 from J, leaving 17 bases between them. The germline V gene has CDR1 SGDLS and CDR2 YYNGEE. This CDR3 has 16 amino acids. The CDR3 nucleotides are TGTGCCAGCAGCGTAGCCTCTGGGGGGGCCCATTACGAGCAGTACTTC. Its protein is CASSVASGGAHYEQYF.

This chain connects TRBV2 to TRBJ1-1; D might be TRBD1 (5 bases). V was shortened by 7 bases and J by 0 bases, with 15 bases between the two germline ends. Germline V lookup: CDR1 SNHLY, CDR2 FYNNEI. The CDR3 is 15 residues long. In DNA form, the CDR3 reads TGTGCCAGCACAGGGTCGGCGTTATTGAACACTGAAGCTTTCTTT. This sequence encodes CASTGSALLNTEAFF.

V and J are TRBV9 and TRBJ2-7, with 12 bases matching TRBD1. V dropped 0 bases and J dropped 9; count of bases not matched to a gene: 10. This CDR3 comprises 16 residues. The germline gives CDR1 SGDLS, CDR2 YYNGEE. Written as DNA, the CDR3 is TGTGCCAGCAGCGTAGGTAGCGGGACAGGGGGCGCCGGGCAGTACTTC. Its protein is CASSVGSGTGGAGQYF.

The V gene is TRBV6-6, the J gene TRBJ1-2, with D perhaps matching TRBD1 (5 bases). V lost 0 bases and J lost 7, with 9 bases in between. CDR1 and CDR2 from the germline V gene are MNHNY and SVGAGI (reference sequence). This CDR3 comprises 13 residues. The CDR3 loop is CASSYSGGSGYTF. The CDR3, as DNA: TGTGCCAGCAGTTACTCCGGGGGGAGTGGCTACACCTTC.

The rearrangement uses TRBV9 and TRBJ2-3; D possibly corresponds to TRBD2 (6 bases). This CDR3 is 15 amino acids long. CDR1 SGDLS and CDR2 YYNGEE come from the germline V gene. V was trimmed by 1 base and J by 6 bases, leaving 15 bases between them. The CDR3 loop reads CASSVIGLAWDTQYF. In DNA form, the CDR3 reads TGTGCCAGCAGCGTAATCGGCCTAGCGTGGGATACGCAGTATTTT.

The rearrangement uses TRBV7-2 and TRBJ2-2; D call uncertain. Germline V CDR1 and CDR2: SGHTA, FQGNSA. Deletions cut 1 base from V and 6 bases from J, with 6 bases between. This CDR3 contains 13 residues. The CDR3 reads CASSLGRSGELFF. The CDR3 DNA reads TGTGCCAGCAGCTTAGGGAGATCCGGGGAGCTGTTTTTT.

This clone was seen a handful of times. This chain uses TRBV6-5 with TRBJ1-1; 9 bases fit TRBD1. Germline V CDR1 and CDR2: MNHEY, SVGAGI. V was pared by 10 bases and J by 6 bases, with 12 bases of the junction left unmatched. This CDR3 has 14 residues. CDR3 sequence: CATKGGTGWSEAFF. DNA for the CDR3: TGTGCCACGAAAGGGGGGACAGGGTGGTCTGAAGCTTTCTTT.

The chain carries TRBV25-1 and TRBJ2-3; 7 nucleotides agree with TRBD1. The CDR3 consists of 15 residues. Germline-derived CDR1 and CDR2 are MGHDK and SYGVNS. V lost 7 bases, J lost 6 bases, and 13 bases stayed unmatched. The CDR3 DNA is TGTGCCAGCAATAAGGGGGCAGGGGTTGCCGATACGCAGTATTTT. It specifies CASNKGAGVADTQYF. Combining the CDR3 with reference TRBV25-1 and TRBJ2-3 gives the whole variable domain EADIYQTPRYLVIGTGKKITLECSQTMGHDKMYWYQQDPGMELHLIHYSYGVNSTEKGDLSSESTVSRIRTEHFPLTLESARPSHTSQYLCASNKGAGVADTQYFGPGTRLTVL.

A note on this clone: The junction shows a germline mismatch at one end, possibly a read error. CDR3: CSSSRLGSHMYNEQFF. CDR3 nucleotides: TGTTCCAGCAGCCGACTAGGGAGCCATATGTACAATGAGCAGTTCTTC. This chain joins TRBV7-9 and TRBJ2-1, with D tentatively TRBD2 (6 bases). The CDR3 consists of 16 residues. Germline V gives CDR1 SEHNR, CDR2 FQNEAQ (reference sequence).

This rearrangement joins TRBV11-3 to TRBJ2-1; 7 nucleotides agree with TRBD1. J gave up 8 bases and V 5 bases, and 3 bases lay outside the gene matches. CDR3 size: 12 residues. CDR1 is SGHNT and CDR2 is YENEEA in the germline V gene. CDR3: CASSPTGDEQFF. CDR3 nucleotide sequence: TGTGCCAGCAGCCCTACAGGGGATGAGCAGTTCTTC.

The chain employs TRBV30 and TRBJ1-1; unclear D gene. Germline-derived CDR1 and CDR2 are GTSNPN and SVGIG (reference sequence). Deletions cut 7 bases from V and 7 bases from J, with 10 bases between. The length of the CDR3 is 10 residues. CDR3 bases: TGTGCCTCCCAAGACATTGAAGCTTTCTTT. Amino acid sequence: CASQDIEAFF. Supplemented by reference TRBV30 and TRBJ1-1, the full variable domain reads SQTIHQWPATLVQPVGSPLSLECTVEGTSNPNLYWYRQAAGRGLQLLFYSVGIGQISSEVPQNLSASRPQDRQFILSSKKLLLSDSGFYLCASQDIEAFFGQGTRLTVV.

In this sample, this clone turned up once. The J gene is TRBJ2-3, the V gene TRBV7-9; TRBD2 matches 7 bases. V gave up 3 bases and J gave up 0 bases; unmatched junction bases: 12. The CDR3 spans 18 residues. Germline CDR1 and CDR2: SEHNR and FQNEAQ (reference sequence). CDR3 nucleotide sequence: TGTGCCAGCAGCTTCCAGTTGAAGCGGGGCCTTAGCACAGATACGCAGTATTTT. Protein: CASSFQLKRGLSTDTQYF.

The chain employs TRBV2 and TRBJ1-2; D unresolved. The CDR3 extends over 12 amino acids. CDR1 and CDR2 (germline): SNHLY, FYNNEI. Trimming took 7 bases from V and 6 from J, leaving 12 bases between them. Written as DNA, the CDR3 is TGTGCCAGCATGGGCGTTACGGATGGCTACACCTTC. Translating gives CASMGVTDGYTF. Full variable domain (outside the CDR3, taken from reference TRBV2 and TRBJ1-2): EPEVTQTPSHQVTQMGQEVILRCVPISNHLYFYWYRQILGQKVEFLVSFYNNEISEKSEIFDDQFSVERPDGSNFTLKIRSTKLEDSAMYFCASMGVTDGYTFGSGTRLTVV.

This sequence joins TRBV5-6 and TRBJ2-7; maybe TRBD1 (6 bases). Germline assignment: CDR1 SGHDT and CDR2 YYEEEE. V dropped 4 bases and J dropped 3 bases, with 14 bases sitting between them. This CDR3 spans 14 amino acids. In nucleotides, the CDR3 is TGTGCCAGCAGCCAATTAAACAGGGACTACGAGCAGTACTTC. This encodes CASSQLNRDYEQYF.

The gene calls are TRBV7-9 and TRBJ2-3, with TRBD1 identical over 7 bases. The CDR3 has 18 amino acids. The J segment lost 3 bases and the V segment lost 5 bases, leaving 17 bases of the junction unmatched. Per germline, CDR1 SEHNR and CDR2 FQNEAQ (reference sequence). The CDR3 protein is CASSLIRQGPGWTDTQYF. In DNA form, the CDR3 reads TGTGCCAGCAGCCTAATTCGACAGGGCCCCGGGTGGACAGATACGCAGTATTTT.

This chain connects TRBV29-1 to TRBJ2-5, with D perhaps matching TRBD1 (6 bases). Germline V lookup: CDR1 SQVTM, CDR2 ANQGSEA. Deletions cut 2 bases from V and 5 bases from J, with 15 bases between. The CDR3 loop spans 14 amino acids. The CDR3 nucleotides are TGCAGCGTTGAATTGGTGACAGGCGGGGAGACCCAGTACTTC. This sequence encodes CSVELVTGGETQYF.

This chain joins TRBV5-1 and TRBJ2-5; D possibly corresponds to TRBD2 (5 bases). In germline, CDR1 is SGHRS, CDR2 YFSETQ. The ends were cut back, 5 bases at V and 6 bases at J, with 17 bases in the middle. This CDR3 has 14 amino acids. The CDR3 is CASSSPEAGKTQYF. CDR3 coding DNA: TGCGCCAGCAGTTCCCCGGAGGCTGGGAAGACCCAGTACTTC.